The 9 T cell receptor beta chains listed next were all sequenced from one sample in a study of blood T cell repertoires in COVID-19. TCRdb's copy holds only in-frame clones and misses some; the assay was immunoSEQ multiplex PCR. The data hold tens of thousands of clones, with approximately 88% observed a single time. Sequenced: peripheral blood. These receptors originate from a human donor in a cohort sampled during active COVID-19.

The chain carries TRBV29-1 and TRBJ2-5; 9 positions agree with TRBD1. This CDR3 region has 14 residues. Germline lookup yields CDR1 SQVTM and CDR2 ANQGSEA. V trimming: 4 bases; J trimming: 5 bases; junction bases outside the gene matches: 8. The CDR3 spells CSVAITGGGETQYF. The CDR3 DNA sequence: TGCAGCGTTGCAATAACAGGGGGCGGTGAGACCCAGTACTTC.

V and J are TRBV5-3 and TRBJ1-1, with D unresolved. TRBV5-3 is assigned to the ORF class and has an uncertain function. The CDR3 loop spans 16 amino acids. V lost 1 base, J lost 3 bases, and 16 bases lay in between. CDR3 bases: TGTGCCAGAAGCTTGCGATATTGGCCGAGGGACACTGAAGCTTTCTTT. Its translation is CARSLRYWPRDTEAFF.

This rearrangement joins TRBV19 to TRBJ2-5; tentatively, D is TRBD2 (6 bases). Germline CDR1 is LNHDA and CDR2 is SQIVND (reference sequence). The CDR3 has 14 amino acids. The V and J ends lost 1 base and 5 bases respectively, with 11 bases between them. CDR3 coding DNA: TGTGCCAGTAGTATAGGAGCGGGCTGGGAGACCCAGTACTTC. Its protein product is CASSIGAGWETQYF.

The J gene is TRBJ2-7, the V gene TRBV18; 7 positions agree with TRBD1. The CDR3 length is 12 residues. CDR1 KGHSH and CDR2 LQKENI come from the germline V gene. The junction had 3 bases not matched to a gene; V was cut back by 3 bases and J by 7 bases. The CDR3 bases are TGTGCCAGCTCACCTGGACAGGAAGAGCAGTACTTC. Residues: CASSPGQEEQYF.

The chain combines TRBV5-1 with TRBJ2-3; 12 bases align to TRBD2. The CDR3 length is 17 residues. V lost 4 bases to trimming and J lost 5 bases; unmatched junction nucleotides: 11. The V gene's germline CDR1 is SGHRS and CDR2 YFSETQ. DNA for the CDR3: TGCGCCAGCAGCCTCCGGACTAGCGGGGATTGGTTAGATACGCAGTATTTT. Translated, it gives CASSLRTSGDWLDTQYF.

V and J are TRBV6-5 and TRBJ1-1, with 8 nucleotides matching TRBD1. This CDR3 comprises 13 residues. Germline assignment: CDR1 MNHEY and CDR2 SVGAGI. The V gene end was trimmed by 6 bases and the J gene end by 5 bases; junction bases not matched to a gene: 5. This CDR3 is CASSLGTGTEAFF. Written as DNA, the CDR3 is TGTGCCAGCAGCTTAGGGACAGGTACTGAAGCTTTCTTT.

V and J are TRBV27 and TRBJ2-2; D not certain. The CDR3 has 11 amino acids. The V end was cut by 6 bases, the J end by 6 bases, with 5 bases between. Germline loops: CDR1 MNHEY, CDR2 SMNVEV (reference sequence). The chain's CDR3 is CASRFAGELFF. For the CDR3, the DNA is TGTGCCAGCAGGTTCGCCGGGGAGCTGTTTTTT.

The J gene is TRBJ1-6, the V gene TRBV2, with TRBD1 as a possible D gene (6 bases). This CDR3 is built from 15 residues. CDR1 and CDR2 from the germline V gene are SNHLY and FYNNEI. The V end lost 7 bases, the J end lost 10 bases, and 20 bases lay between the germline ends. CDR3 nucleotide sequence: TGTGCCAGCAAGGGATCTCGACAGGTTGGCTCACCCCTCCACTTT. Its protein product is CASKGSRQVGSPLHF.

The chain employs TRBV7-3 and TRBJ2-1, with TRBD2 matching over 9 bases. Germline V CDR1 and CDR2: SGHTA, FQGTGA. The CDR3 contains 16 residues. J lost 4 bases, V lost 2 bases, and 6 bases had no gene match. The CDR3 bases are TGTGCCAGCAGCTTAGTCAAAGCGGGAGGTTACAATGAGCAGTTCTTC. This gives the protein CASSLVKAGGYNEQFF.